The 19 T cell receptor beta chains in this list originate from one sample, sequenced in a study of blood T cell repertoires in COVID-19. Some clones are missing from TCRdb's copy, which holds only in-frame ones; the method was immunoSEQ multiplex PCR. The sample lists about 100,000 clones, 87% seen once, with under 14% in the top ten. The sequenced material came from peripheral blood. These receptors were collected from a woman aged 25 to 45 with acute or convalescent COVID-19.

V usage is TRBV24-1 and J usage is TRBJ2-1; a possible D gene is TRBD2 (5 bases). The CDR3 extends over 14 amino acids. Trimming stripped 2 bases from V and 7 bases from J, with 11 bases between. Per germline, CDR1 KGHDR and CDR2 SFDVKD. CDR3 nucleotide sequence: TGTGCCACCAGTGATTGGAGGAAGGGTAATGAGCAGTTCTTC. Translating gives CATSDWRKGNEQFF.

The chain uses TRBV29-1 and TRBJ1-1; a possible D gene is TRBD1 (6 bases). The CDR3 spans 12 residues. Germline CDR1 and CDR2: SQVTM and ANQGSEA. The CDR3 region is CGSGTGSAEAFF. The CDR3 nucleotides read TGCGGAAGTGGCACAGGGTCGGCTGAAGCTTTCTTT.

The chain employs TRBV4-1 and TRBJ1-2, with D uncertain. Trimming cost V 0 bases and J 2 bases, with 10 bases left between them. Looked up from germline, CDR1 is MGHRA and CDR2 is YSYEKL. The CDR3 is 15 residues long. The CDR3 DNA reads TGCGCCAGCAGCCAAGAAGACTTACCCAACTATGGCTACACCTTC. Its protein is CASSQEDLPNYGYTF.

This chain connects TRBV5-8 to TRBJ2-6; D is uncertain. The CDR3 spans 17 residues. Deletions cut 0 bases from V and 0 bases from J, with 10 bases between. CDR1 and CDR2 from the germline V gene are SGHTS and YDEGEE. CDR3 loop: CASSLVFGSSGANVLTF. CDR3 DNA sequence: TGTGCCAGCAGCTTGGTGTTCGGGTCCTCTGGGGCCAACGTCCTGACTTTC.

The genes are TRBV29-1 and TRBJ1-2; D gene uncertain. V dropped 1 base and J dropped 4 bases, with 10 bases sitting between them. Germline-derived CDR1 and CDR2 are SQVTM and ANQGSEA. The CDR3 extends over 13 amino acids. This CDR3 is CSVEALTPYGYTF. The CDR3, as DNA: TGCAGCGTTGAAGCCTTGACACCCTATGGCTACACCTTC.

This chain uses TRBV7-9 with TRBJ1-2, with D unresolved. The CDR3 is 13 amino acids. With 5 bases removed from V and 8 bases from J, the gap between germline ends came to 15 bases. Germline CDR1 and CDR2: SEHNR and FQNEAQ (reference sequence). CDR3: CASSRDRVDGYTF. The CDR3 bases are TGTGCCAGCAGCCGAGACCGGGTTGACGGCTACACCTTC.

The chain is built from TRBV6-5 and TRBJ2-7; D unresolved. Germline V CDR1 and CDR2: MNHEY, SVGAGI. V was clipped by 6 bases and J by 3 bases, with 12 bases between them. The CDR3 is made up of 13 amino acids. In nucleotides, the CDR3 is TGTGCCAGCAGGGGTTACGCGGACTACGAGCAGTACTTC. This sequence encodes CASRGYADYEQYF.

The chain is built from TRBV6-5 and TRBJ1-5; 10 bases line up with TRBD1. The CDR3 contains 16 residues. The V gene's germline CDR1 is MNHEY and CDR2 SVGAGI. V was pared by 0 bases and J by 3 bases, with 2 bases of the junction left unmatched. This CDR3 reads CASSYSDRGNNQPQHF. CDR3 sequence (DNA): TGTGCCAGCAGTTACTCGGACAGGGGGAACAATCAGCCCCAGCATTTT.

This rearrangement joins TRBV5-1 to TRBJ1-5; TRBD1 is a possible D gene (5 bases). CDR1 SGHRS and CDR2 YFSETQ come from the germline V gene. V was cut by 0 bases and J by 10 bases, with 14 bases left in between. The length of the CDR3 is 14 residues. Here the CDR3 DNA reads TGCGCCAGCAGCTTGGCCGAGGCCGGGGGACCCCAGCATTTT. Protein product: CASSLAEAGGPQHF.

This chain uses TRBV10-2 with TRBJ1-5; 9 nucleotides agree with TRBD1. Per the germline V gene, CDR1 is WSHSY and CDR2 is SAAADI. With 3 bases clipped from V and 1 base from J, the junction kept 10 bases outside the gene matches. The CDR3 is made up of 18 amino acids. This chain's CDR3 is CASSDTDRGGLSNQPQHF. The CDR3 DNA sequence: TGCGCCAGCAGTGATACGGACAGGGGAGGACTCAGCAATCAGCCCCAGCATTTT.

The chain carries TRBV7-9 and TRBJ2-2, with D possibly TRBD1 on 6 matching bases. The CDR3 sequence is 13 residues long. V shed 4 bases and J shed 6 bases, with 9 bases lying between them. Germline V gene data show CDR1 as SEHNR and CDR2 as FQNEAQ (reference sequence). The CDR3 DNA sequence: TGTGCCAGCAGCTCACAGGGAGCCGGGGAGCTGTTTTTT. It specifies CASSSQGAGELFF.

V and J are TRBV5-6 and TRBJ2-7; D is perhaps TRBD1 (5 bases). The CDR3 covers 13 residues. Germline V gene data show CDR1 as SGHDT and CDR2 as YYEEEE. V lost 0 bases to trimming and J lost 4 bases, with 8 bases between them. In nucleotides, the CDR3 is TGTGCCAGCAGCTTGGGCAGGGAATACGAGCAGTACTTC. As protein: CASSLGREYEQYF.

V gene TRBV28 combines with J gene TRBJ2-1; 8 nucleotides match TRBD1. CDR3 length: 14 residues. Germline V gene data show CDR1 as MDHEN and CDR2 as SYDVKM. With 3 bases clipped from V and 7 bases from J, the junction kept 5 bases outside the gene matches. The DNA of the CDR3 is TGTGCCAGCAGTTTCTCCCAGGGGGCAAATGAGCAGTTCTTC. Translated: CASSFSQGANEQFF.

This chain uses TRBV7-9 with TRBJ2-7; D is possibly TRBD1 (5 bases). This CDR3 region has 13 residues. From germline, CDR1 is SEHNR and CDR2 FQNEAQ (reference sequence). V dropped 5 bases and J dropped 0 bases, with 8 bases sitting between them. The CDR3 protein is CASSPDSSYEQYF. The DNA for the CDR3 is TGTGCCAGCAGCCCCGACAGCTCCTACGAGCAGTACTTC.

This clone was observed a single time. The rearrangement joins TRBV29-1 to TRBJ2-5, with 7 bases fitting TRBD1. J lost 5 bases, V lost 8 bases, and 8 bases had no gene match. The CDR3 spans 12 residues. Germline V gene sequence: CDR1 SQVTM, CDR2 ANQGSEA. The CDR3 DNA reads TGCAGCACAAGGACAGGAGAGGAGACCCAGTACTTC. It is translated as CSTRTGEETQYF.

The CDR3 loop reads CASSPRGVGQGNTEAFF. The DNA for the CDR3 is TGTGCCAGCAGCCCAAGGGGGGTTGGACAGGGTAACACTGAAGCTTTCTTT. The rearrangement uses TRBV7-9 and TRBJ1-1; TRBD1 aligns across 8 bases. Per the germline V gene, CDR1 is SEHNR and CDR2 is FQNEAQ (reference sequence). The CDR3 covers 17 residues. V shed 5 bases and J 2 bases; nucleotides not matched to a gene: 13.

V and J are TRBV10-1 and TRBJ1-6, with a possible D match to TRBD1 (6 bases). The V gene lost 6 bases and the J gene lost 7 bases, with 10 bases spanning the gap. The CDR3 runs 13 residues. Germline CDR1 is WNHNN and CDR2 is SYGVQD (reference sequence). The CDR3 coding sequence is TGCGCCAGCAGGGACAGCCAGAATTCACCCCTCCACTTT. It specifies CASRDSQNSPLHF.

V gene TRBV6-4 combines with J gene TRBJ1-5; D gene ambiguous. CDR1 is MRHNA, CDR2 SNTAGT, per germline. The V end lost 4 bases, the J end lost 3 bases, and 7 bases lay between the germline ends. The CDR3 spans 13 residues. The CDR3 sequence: CASSAEPNQPQHF. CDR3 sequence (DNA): TGTGCCAGCAGTGCCGAGCCCAATCAGCCCCAGCATTTT.

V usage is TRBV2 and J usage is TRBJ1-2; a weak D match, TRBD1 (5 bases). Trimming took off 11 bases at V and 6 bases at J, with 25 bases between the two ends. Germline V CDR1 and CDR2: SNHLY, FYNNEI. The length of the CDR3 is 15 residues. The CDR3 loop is CAGGYLPGVMHGYTF. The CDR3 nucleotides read TGTGCCGGCGGATACCTTCCGGGGGTGATGCATGGCTACACCTTC.